One sample yielded the 4 T cell receptor beta chains listed below, sequenced in a study of blood T cells in healthy people across ages. Through a sample-barcoded 5' primer and a J-beta primer mix, a second PCR was run for about 6 to 11 cycles. TCRdb re-called the 5' RACE reads with MiXCR, one entry per CDR3 protein. Of 710,000 or so distinct CDR3 sequences in the sample, 22% were seen once. Sequencing input: blood. The receptors derive from a man aged 70 or older in good health.

This clonotype turned up a few times. The gene calls are TRBV20-1 and TRBJ2-4; 11 bases map to TRBD1. J was trimmed by 7 bases and V by 6 bases; bases with no gene match: 5. Germline CDR1 and CDR2: DFQATT and SNEGSKA (reference sequence). The CDR3 loop spans 13 amino acids. CDR3 residues: CSATGQGVNIQYF. The CDR3 DNA reads TGCAGTGCGACGGGACAGGGGGTGAACATTCAGTACTTC.

This clonotype was observed at least ten times. This chain joins TRBV7-2 and TRBJ2-5; perhaps TRBD2 as D (6 bases). Looked up from germline, CDR1 is SGHTA and CDR2 is FQGNSA. This CDR3 region has 14 residues. V lost 1 base and J 4 bases, leaving 10 bases between the germline ends. The CDR3 DNA reads as TGTGCCAGCAGCTTAGATCGGGGGAGAGAGACCCAGTACTTC. As protein: CASSLDRGRETQYF.

The CDR3 DNA is TGTGCCAGCAGAAAAACCCCAGGTAGCCAGTTCTTC. This gives the protein CASRKTPGSQFF. The chain has TRBV7-2 and TRBJ2-5; D gene unclear. The J call may be faulty, since TRBJ2-1 better matches the DNA end. Germline values: CDR1 SGHTA, CDR2 FQGNSA. CDR3 length equals 12 residues.

The chain employs TRBV6-5 and TRBJ2-1; 10 bases fit TRBD2. Per germline, CDR1 MNHEY and CDR2 SVGAGI. The CDR3 has 19 amino acids. After removal of 0 bases from V and 4 bases from J, the junction contained 12 bases not matched to a gene. CDR3 residues: CASSYSGAVAGGLYNEQFF. In DNA, the CDR3 is TGTGCCAGCAGTTACTCCGGGGCAGTAGCGGGGGGACTTTACAATGAGCAGTTCTTC.